Listed below are T cell receptor beta chains from one sample, sequenced in a study of blood T cell repertoires in COVID-19. Sequenced by immunoSEQ multiplex PCR; TCRdb stores in-frame clones only, minus some. The data show 290,000 or so clones, with about 85% seen just once and about 2% held by the top ten. The specimen was peripheral blood. All receptors come from a man aged 18 to 30 with active or convalescent COVID-19. Each CDR3 is given with its conserved first and last residue. The D gene is left open where the match is weak. Some rows have no size entry. The others give once, few or many, or a class for an expanded clone.

J,V,size,length,D,CDR3,DNA
TRBJ2-1,TRBV28,NA,14,NA,CASSLVQRYNEQFF,TGTGCCAGCAGTTTGGTGCAGCGATACAATGAGCAGTTCTTC
TRBJ1-5,TRBV5-6,NA,17,NA,CASSFLGGGLSNQPQHF,TGTGCCAGCAGCTTCTTAGGCGGGGGCTTAAGCAATCAGCCCCAGCATTTT
TRBJ1-2,TRBV4-3,NA,19,NA,CASSQDGGGVSPYNYGYTF,TGCGCCAGCAGCCAAGATGGAGGTGGGGTCTCCCCCTATAACTATGGCTACACCTTC
TRBJ2-2,TRBV3-1/TRBV3-2,NA,14,NA,CASSPGISTGELFF,TGTGCCAGCAGCCCGGGAATAAGCACCGGGGAGCTGTTTTTT
TRBJ1-6,TRBV10-2,NA,16,TRBD1,CASSESPGTGASPLHF,TGCGCCAGCAGTGAGTCCCCGGGGACAGGGGCTTCACCCCTCCACTTT
TRBJ2-1,TRBV24-1,NA,15,NA,CATSERGGVSNEQFF,TGTGCCACCAGTGAAAGGGGAGGCGTTAGCAATGAGCAGTTCTTC
TRBJ1-2,TRBV2,NA,14,TRBD1,CASRRQGVNYGYTF,TGTGCCAGCAGAAGACAGGGGGTTAACTATGGCTACACCTTC
TRBJ2-2,TRBV5-6,NA,13,NA,CASSRRGPGELFF,TGTGCCAGCAGCCGGAGGGGGCCCGGGGAGCTGTTTTTT
TRBJ2-7,TRBV28,NA,12,NA,CASSFRSYEQYF,TGTGCCAGCAGTTTTAGAAGCTACGAGCAGTACTTC
TRBJ2-1,TRBV10-3,NA,13,TRBD2,CATGLDLYNEQFF,TGTGCCACAGGACTAGACTTGTACAATGAGCAGTTCTTC
TRBJ1-5,TRBV5-6,NA,17,TRBD1,CASSLIRDRDDDQPQHF,TGTGCCAGCAGCCTAATCCGGGACAGGGATGACGATCAGCCCCAGCATTTT
TRBJ1-1,TRBV5-6,NA,15,NA,CASSLVLARNTEAFF,TGTGCCAGCAGCTTGGTTCTGGCAAGGAACACTGAAGCTTTCTTT
TRBJ1-2,TRBV27,NA,17,TRBD1,CASSLLPGQGDTYGYTF,TGTGCCAGCAGTTTATTGCCGGGACAGGGGGACACCTATGGCTACACCTTC
TRBJ1-6,TRBV28,NA,13,TRBD1,CASSYRGLSPLHF,TGTGCCAGCAGTTACAGGGGGCTCTCACCCCTCCACTTT
TRBJ2-3,TRBV19,NA,16,TRBD2,CASSIVTSGRTDTQYF,TGTGCCAGTAGTATTGTGACTAGCGGGAGGACAGATACGCAGTATTTT
TRBJ1-6,TRBV28,few,15,NA,CASSPLGGEGSPLHF,TGTGCCAGCAGCCCCCTCGGGGGGGAAGGATCACCCCTCCACTTT
TRBJ2-2,TRBV7-6,NA,18,TRBD1,CASSSTRRQQGDTGELFF,TGTGCCAGCAGCTCCACTCGGCGCCAACAGGGGGACACCGGGGAGCTGTTTTTT
TRBJ2-7,TRBV5-1,NA,15,NA,CASSPGGGAAYEQYF,TGCGCCAGCAGCCCAGGTGGGGGGGCCGCTTACGAGCAGTACTTC